The 16 T cell receptor beta chains below come from one sample, sequenced in a study of cytomegalovirus exposure and HLA in healthy donors. Method: immunoSEQ multiplex PCR; TCRdb's copy keeps in-frame clones and lacks some. There are 150,000 to 200,000 clones in the sample; around nine tenths occur only once, and approximately 2.5% lies in the top ten. Sequencing was done on a sample of PBMCs. The source of these receptors is a man aged 18 to 30 in good health and CMV-seropositive.

This chain links TRBV5-1 with TRBJ1-5, with TRBD1 matching over 11 bases. Looked up from germline, CDR1 is SGHRS and CDR2 is YFSETQ. The CDR3 runs to 15 residues. Trimming took 5 bases from V and 7 from J; bases not matched to a gene: 8. The CDR3 sequence is CASRVGTGGHQPQHF. CDR3 nucleotides: TGCGCCAGCAGAGTGGGGACAGGGGGACACCAGCCCCAGCATTTT.

Concerning this clone: This CDR3 is also generated by other DNA sequences in the sample. The genes are TRBV5-1 and TRBJ2-7, with 7 bases aligning to TRBD1. Looked up from germline, CDR1 is SGHRS and CDR2 is YFSETQ. V was pared by 0 bases and J by 2 bases, with 2 bases of the junction left unmatched. This CDR3 spans 14 amino acids. The CDR3 loop reads CASSLAGGTYEQYF. The CDR3 DNA reads as TGCGCCAGCAGCTTGGCAGGGGGTACCTACGAGCAGTACTTC. Full variable domain (rest looked up from reference TRBV5-1 and TRBJ2-7): KAGVTQTPRYLIKTRGQQVTLSCSPISGHRSVSWYQQTPGQGLQFLFEYFSETQRNKGNFPGRFSGRQFSNSRSEMNVSTLELGDSALYLCASSLAGGTYEQYFGPGTRLTVT.

The chain has TRBV19 and TRBJ1-2, with 7 bases fitting TRBD1. Germline V CDR1 and CDR2: LNHDA, SQIVND (reference sequence). The ends lost 1 base at V and 3 bases at J; junction bases unmatched: 2. The CDR3 contains 14 residues. CDR3 nucleotides: TGTGCCAGTAGTATAGCCGGGACAGACTATGGCTACACCTTC. Residues: CASSIAGTDYGYTF.

The rearrangement joins TRBV2 to TRBJ1-5; TRBD1 matches 10 bases. Looked up from germline, CDR1 is SNHLY and CDR2 is FYNNEI. V dropped 3 bases and J dropped 3; count of bases not matched to a gene: 5. This CDR3 is 16 amino acids long. This chain's CDR3 is CASSDRTGGHNQPQHF. The CDR3 bases are TGTGCCAGCAGTGATAGGACAGGGGGTCACAATCAGCCCCAGCATTTT.

This rearrangement joins TRBV6-4 to TRBJ1-4, with D uncertain. V was trimmed by 5 bases and J by 7 bases, leaving 23 bases between them. Germline V gene sequence: CDR1 MRHNA, CDR2 SNTAGT. CDR3 length: 17 residues. In DNA, the CDR3 is TGTGCCAGCAGTTCGAGGCAGGAGGCTGGACTAGGTGAAAAACTGTTTTTT. This sequence encodes CASSSRQEAGLGEKLFF.

The chain joins TRBV5-1 to TRBJ1-2; D is perhaps TRBD1 (5 bases). The CDR3 totals 18 residues. CDR1 SGHRS and CDR2 YFSETQ come from the germline V gene. V was pared by 3 bases and J by 4 bases, with 25 bases between. CDR3 in amino acids: CASSSTYRRNNNPYGYTF. The CDR3 DNA is TGCGCCAGCAGCTCCACTTACAGGCGAAACAACAACCCCTATGGCTACACCTTC.

The chain links TRBV7-7 to TRBJ2-2; weak D call: TRBD1 (7 bases). Germline CDR1 reads SSHAT; CDR2 reads FNYEAQ (reference sequence). CDR3 length: 14 amino acids. The CDR3 region has the DNA TGTGCTAGCCGGGAGACAGGGCTCGACGGGGAGCTGTTTTTT. Protein: CASRETGLDGELFF. Full variable domain (outside the CDR3, taken from reference TRBV7-7 and TRBJ2-2): GAGVSQSPRYKVTKRGQDVTLRCDPISSHATLYWYQQALGQGPEFLTYFNYEAQPDKSGLPSDRFSAERPEGSISTLTIQRTEQRDSAMYRCASRETGLDGELFFGEGSRLTVL.

This clone was seen only a few times. V gene TRBV18 combines with J gene TRBJ2-7; 11 positions match TRBD2. The length of the CDR3 is 13 residues. Germline lookup yields CDR1 KGHSH and CDR2 LQKENI. J lost 6 bases, V lost 2 bases, and 0 bases had no gene match. The CDR3 coding sequence is TGTGCCAGCTCACCAACTAGCGGGAGCGAGCAGTACTTC. Amino acids: CASSPTSGSEQYF.

The rearrangement joins TRBV25-1 to TRBJ1-3, with a weak D call TRBD1 (5 bases). Between the trimmed V and J ends, which lost 6 bases and 4 bases, there was a span of 16 bases. The CDR3 consists of 15 residues. Germline V gene sequence: CDR1 MGHDK, CDR2 SYGVNS. For the CDR3, the DNA is TGTGCCAGCAGCCGATCGGGGGGTTTAGGAAACACCATATATTTT. Its protein product is CASSRSGGLGNTIYF. The complete variable domain, with remaining parts taken from reference TRBV25-1 and TRBJ1-3, reads EADIYQTPRYLVIGTGKKITLECSQTMGHDKMYWYQQDPGMELHLIHYSYGVNSTEKGDLSSESTVSRIRTEHFPLTLESARPSHTSQYLCASSRSGGLGNTIYFGEGSWLTVV.

CDR3 in DNA: TGCGCCAGCAGCCAATTTCCGGGGGGCGCCGAGCAGTACTTC. Its protein is CASSQFPGGAEQYF. J is TRBJ2-7 and V is TRBV4-1, with D possibly TRBD2 on 7 matching bases. CDR1 and CDR2 from the germline V gene are MGHRA and YSYEKL. The ends were cut back, 2 bases at V and 6 bases at J, with 14 bases in the middle. The CDR3 spans 14 residues.

The V and J genes are TRBV27 and TRBJ1-5; 8 positions agree with TRBD1. This CDR3 comprises 15 residues. The germline V gene has CDR1 MNHEY and CDR2 SMNVEV (reference sequence). V shed 6 bases and J 4 bases; nucleotides not matched to a gene: 8. CDR3 region: CASSRWTGLNQPQHF. CDR3 nucleotides: TGTGCCAGCAGCCGTTGGACAGGGTTGAATCAGCCCCAGCATTTT.

The CDR3 spells CASSAPWGMNTEAFF. CDR3 DNA sequence: TGTGCCAGCAGTGCACCCTGGGGCATGAACACTGAAGCTTTCTTT. The V call is TRBV6-1, the J call TRBJ1-1; D perhaps matches TRBD1 (5 bases). Trimming stripped 4 bases from V and 0 bases from J, with 12 bases between. Germline CDR1 MNHNS, CDR2 SASEGT. This CDR3 has 15 amino acids.

The gene calls are TRBV11-3 and TRBJ1-2; no clear D. Germline V gene data show CDR1 as SGHNT and CDR2 as YENEEA. The ends were cut back, 4 bases at V and 7 bases at J, with 4 bases in the middle. The CDR3 is 10 residues long. Here the CDR3 reads CASSSGGYTF. CDR3 DNA sequence: TGTGCCAGCAGCTCCGGTGGCTACACCTTC.

The gene calls are TRBV18 and TRBJ1-1; D not certain. Per the germline V gene, CDR1 is KGHSH and CDR2 is LQKENI. Trimming removed 0 bases at V and 6 bases at J, with 8 bases between. CDR3 length: 13 residues. This CDR3 reads CASSPPMSSEAFF. The CDR3 coding sequence is TGTGCCAGCTCACCACCAATGAGTTCTGAAGCTTTCTTT.

This clone was seen only a few times. V and J are TRBV4-3 and TRBJ2-6; D might be TRBD2 (5 bases). The ends were cut back, 4 bases at V and 4 bases at J, with 20 bases in the middle. The CDR3 runs 18 residues. CDR1 LGHNA and CDR2 YSLEER come from the germline V gene. CDR3 sequence: CASSPRNEGADGANVLTF. The CDR3 DNA is TGCGCCAGCAGCCCAAGAAACGAGGGAGCGGACGGGGCCAACGTCCTGACTTTC.

This clone was counted a single time. V usage is TRBV6-5 and J usage is TRBJ2-1; 9 positions match TRBD2. Germline V gene lookup returns CDR1 MNHEY and CDR2 SVGAGI. Losses at the gene ends were 5 bases for V and 4 bases for J; bases not matched to a gene: 3. The CDR3 spans 14 residues. The CDR3 DNA is TGTGCCAGCAGTAGAGCGGGGGGATACAATGAGCAGTTCTTC. Translating it yields CASSRAGGYNEQFF.